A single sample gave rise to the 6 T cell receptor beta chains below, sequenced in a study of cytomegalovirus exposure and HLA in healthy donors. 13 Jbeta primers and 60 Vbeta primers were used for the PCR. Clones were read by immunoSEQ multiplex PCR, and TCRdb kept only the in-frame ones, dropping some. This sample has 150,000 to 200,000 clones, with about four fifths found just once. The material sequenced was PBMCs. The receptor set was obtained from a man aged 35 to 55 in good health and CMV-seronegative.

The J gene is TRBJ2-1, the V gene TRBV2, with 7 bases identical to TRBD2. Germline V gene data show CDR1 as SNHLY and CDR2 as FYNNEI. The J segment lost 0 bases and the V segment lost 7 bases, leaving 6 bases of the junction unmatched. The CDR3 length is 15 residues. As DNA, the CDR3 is TGTGCCAGCATTCGGGGGGACCCCTCCTACAATGAGCAGTTCTTC. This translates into CASIRGDPSYNEQFF.

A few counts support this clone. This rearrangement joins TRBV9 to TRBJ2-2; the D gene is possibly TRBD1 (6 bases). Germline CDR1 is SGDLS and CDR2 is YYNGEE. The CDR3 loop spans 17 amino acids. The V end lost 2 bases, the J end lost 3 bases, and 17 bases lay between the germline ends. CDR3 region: CASSVGGDPTHTGELFF. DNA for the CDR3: TGTGCCAGCAGCGTTGGGGGCGACCCGACTCACACCGGGGAGCTGTTTTTT.

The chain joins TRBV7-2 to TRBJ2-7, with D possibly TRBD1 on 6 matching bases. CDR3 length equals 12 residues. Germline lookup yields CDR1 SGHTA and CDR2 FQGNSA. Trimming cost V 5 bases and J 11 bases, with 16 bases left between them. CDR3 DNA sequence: TGTGCCAGCAGCCTAGGACAGTTCTCGAAGTACTTC. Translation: CASSLGQFSKYF.

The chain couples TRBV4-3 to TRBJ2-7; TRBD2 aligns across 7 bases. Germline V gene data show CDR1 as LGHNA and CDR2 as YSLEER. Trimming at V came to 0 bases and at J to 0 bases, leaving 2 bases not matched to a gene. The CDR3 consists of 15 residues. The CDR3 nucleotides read TGCGCCAGCAGCCAAGATCGCGGGAGCTCCTACGAGCAGTACTTC. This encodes CASSQDRGSSYEQYF.

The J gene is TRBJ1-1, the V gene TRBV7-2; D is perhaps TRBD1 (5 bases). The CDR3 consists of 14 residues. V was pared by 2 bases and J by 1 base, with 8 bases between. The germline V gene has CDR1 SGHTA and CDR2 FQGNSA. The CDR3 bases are TGTGCCAGCAGCTTAAGGAGGGGGAACACTGAAGCTTTCTTT. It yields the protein CASSLRRGNTEAFF. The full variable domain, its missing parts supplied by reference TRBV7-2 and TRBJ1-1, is GAGVSQSPSNKVTEKGKDVELRCDPISGHTALYWYRQSLGQGLEFLIYFQGNSAPDKSGLPSDRFSAERTGGSVSTLTIQRTQQEDSAVYLCASSLRRGNTEAFFGQGTRLTVV.

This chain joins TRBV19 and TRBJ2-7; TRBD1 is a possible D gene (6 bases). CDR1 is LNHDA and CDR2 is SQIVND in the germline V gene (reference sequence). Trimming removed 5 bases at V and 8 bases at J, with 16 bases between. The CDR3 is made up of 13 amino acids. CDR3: CASSPDNRVKQYF. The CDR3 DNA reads TGTGCCAGTAGTCCCGATAACAGGGTAAAGCAGTACTTC.